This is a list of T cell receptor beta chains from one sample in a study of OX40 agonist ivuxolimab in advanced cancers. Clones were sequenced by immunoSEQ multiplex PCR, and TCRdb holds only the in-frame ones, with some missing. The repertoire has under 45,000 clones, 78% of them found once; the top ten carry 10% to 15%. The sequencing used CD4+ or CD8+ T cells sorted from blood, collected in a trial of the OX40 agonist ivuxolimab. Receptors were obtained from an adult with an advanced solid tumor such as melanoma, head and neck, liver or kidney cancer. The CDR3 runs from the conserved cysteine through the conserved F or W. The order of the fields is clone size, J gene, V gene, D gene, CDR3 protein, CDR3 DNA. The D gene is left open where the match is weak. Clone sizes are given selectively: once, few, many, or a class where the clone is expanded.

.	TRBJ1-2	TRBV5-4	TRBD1	CASSLGGQGIFGYTF	TGTGCCAGCAGCCTCGGGGGACAGGGGATTTTTGGCTACACCTTC
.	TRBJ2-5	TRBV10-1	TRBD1	CASSPGTGYQETQYF	TGCGCCAGCAGCCCCGGGACAGGGTACCAAGAGACCCAGTACTTC
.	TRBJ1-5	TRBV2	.	CASRGDLNQPQHF	TGTGCCAGCAGGGGGGATCTCAATCAGCCCCAGCATTTT
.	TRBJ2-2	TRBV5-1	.	CASSLRGQMNTGELFF	TGCGCCAGCAGCTTGCGAGGACAGATGAACACCGGGGAGCTGTTTTTT
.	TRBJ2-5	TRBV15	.	CATSRVGWETQYF	TGTGCCACCAGCAGAGTGGGGTGGGAGACCCAGTACTTC
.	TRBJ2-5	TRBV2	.	CASSEEGETQYF	TGTGCCAGCAGTGAGGAGGGGGAGACCCAGTACTTC
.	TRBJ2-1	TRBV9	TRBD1	CASSALPDRVGYSSYNEQFF	TGTGCCAGCAGCGCCCTACCGGACAGGGTGGGATATAGCTCCTACAATGAGCAGTTCTTC
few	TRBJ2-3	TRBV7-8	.	CASSPSGLTDTQYF	TGTGCCAGCAGTCCTAGTGGACTCACAGATACGCAGTATTTT
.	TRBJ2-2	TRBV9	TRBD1	CASSAPQGALNGELFF	TGTGCCAGCAGCGCACCCCAGGGGGCGCTGAACGGGGAGCTGTTTTTT
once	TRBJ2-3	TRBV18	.	CASSPSRSTDTQYF	TGTGCCAGCTCACCAAGCAGGAGCACAGATACGCAGTATTTT
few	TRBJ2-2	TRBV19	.	CASMGGGTVPGGELFF	TGTGCCAGTATGGGAGGCGGGACAGTCCCTGGCGGGGAGCTGTTTTTT
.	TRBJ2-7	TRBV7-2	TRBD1	CASTRQGANYEQYF	TGTGCCAGCACTCGACAGGGGGCGAACTACGAGCAGTACTTC
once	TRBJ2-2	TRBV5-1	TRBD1	CASNPTGGSTGELFF	TGCGCCAGCAATCCGACAGGGGGCAGCACCGGGGAGCTGTTTTTT
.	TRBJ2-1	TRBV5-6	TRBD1	CASSRSRTGSYNEQFF	TGTGCCAGCAGCCGCAGCCGGACAGGGTCCTACAATGAGCAGTTCTTC
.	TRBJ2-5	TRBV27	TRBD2	CASSLSSGTSGGETQYF	TGTGCCAGCAGTTTATCCTCCGGGACTAGCGGGGGGGAGACCCAGTACTTC
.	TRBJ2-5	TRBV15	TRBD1	CATSRDGTGVETQYF	TGTGCTACCAGCAGAGATGGGACAGGGGTAGAGACCCAGTACTTC
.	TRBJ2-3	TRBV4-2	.	CASSQEGLGTDTQYF	TGTGCCAGCAGCCAAGAGGGACTCGGCACAGATACGCAGTATTTT